This T cell receptor (beta chain) was recovered during a study of T cell clonality in common variable immunodeficiency. Study conclusions and caveats: Repertoire-complication correlations in CVID were limited by patient heterogeneity. In common variable immunodeficiency, TCR beta chains reportedly carried fewer deletions and N-nucleotide insertions.

V lost 6 bases to trimming and J lost 5 bases; unmatched junction nucleotides: 3. CDR1 DFQATT and CDR2 SNEGSKA come from the germline V gene (reference sequence). This CDR3 spans 13 amino acids. This clone appeared many times. What it binds is not known. The read halts 3 residues ahead of the CDR3 end, with the missing end drawn from the germline J gene. The assay was immunoSEQ multiplex PCR, and TCRdb's table has in-frame clones only and misses some. The repertoire consists of some 43,000 clones, none detected only once. This chain joins TRBV20-1 and TRBJ2-3; 12 bases agree with TRBD2. The specimen was peripheral blood mononuclear cells. The origin of this receptor is a person between 18 and 75 years old in good health. The CDR3 protein is CSATSGRLDTQYF. The DNA read from the CDR3 is TGCAGTGCGACTAGCGGGAGATTAGATACG.